This T cell receptor (beta chain) was captured by sequencing in a study of blood T cell repertoires in COVID-19. Across the whole study: Spain, Italy and the United States supplied samples that represented acute and convalescent COVID-19. PBMCs, B-cell-depleted T cells, or T cells were the source of the cDNA or gDNA that made up the material.

This CDR3 spans 15 amino acids. The germline V and J ends were trimmed by 4 bases and 4 bases, with 17 bases remaining between them. The germline V gene encodes CDR1 SGDLS and CDR2 YYNGEE. Per the study methods: Reference gene primer amplification gave estimated nucleated cell counts. TCRdb keeps only in-frame clones here, not all; method: immunoSEQ multiplex PCR. V and J calls plus clone size are reproduced from that table; the DNA served to infer D and trimming. The sample holds roughly 220,000 clones; 75% to 90% are singletons and the top ten take approximately 8%. The sequenced sample consisted of peripheral blood. The rearrangement links TRBV9 to TRBJ1-2, with a weak D call TRBD1 (5 bases). This clonotype was sampled from a woman of 80 years or more with COVID-19, enrolled during active disease. The CDR3 sequence is CASSLDSLPLYGYTF. The DNA of the CDR3 is TGTGCCAGCAGCCTAGACAGTCTTCCTCTCTATGGCTACACCTTC.